This entry lists 27 T cell receptor beta chains sequenced from one sample in a study of cytomegalovirus exposure and HLA in healthy donors. A multiplex PCR was run with 60 Vbeta primers and 13 Jbeta primers. Profiling relied on immunoSEQ multiplex PCR, and the TCRdb table lists in-frame clones only, not all of them. The profile shows approximately 170,000 clones, around 84% of them singletons. What was sequenced was PBMCs. These receptors all come from a boy between 2 and 15 years old in good health and CMV-seronegative.

The gene calls are TRBV6-4 and TRBJ1-5, with 9 bases lining up with TRBD1. With V trimmed by 6 bases and J by 4 bases, 4 bases remained unmatched. This CDR3 comprises 14 residues. Germline lookup yields CDR1 MRHNA and CDR2 SNTAGT. In DNA form, the CDR3 reads TGTGCCAGCAGCGCAGACAGGGGGAATCAGCCCCAGCATTTT. Protein sequence: CASSADRGNQPQHF.

The V and J genes are TRBV11-2 and TRBJ2-5, with 8 positions matching TRBD1. Per germline, CDR1 SGHAT and CDR2 FQNNGV. CDR3 length: 14 amino acids. The junction had 4 bases not matched to a gene; V was cut back by 0 bases and J by 7 bases. CDR3 sequence: CASSLDDRGTTQYF. CDR3 nucleotide sequence: TGTGCCAGCAGCTTAGATGACAGGGGAACGACCCAGTACTTC.

The chain links TRBV25-1 to TRBJ2-1; D is ambiguous. Germline-derived CDR1 and CDR2 are MGHDK and SYGVNS. Trimming pared 6 bases from V and 12 bases from J, leaving 12 bases between. The CDR3 consists of 11 residues. CDR3 loop: CASSPEARQFF. The CDR3 nucleotides are TGTGCCAGCAGCCCTGAGGCTCGGCAGTTCTTC.

The chain joins TRBV11-1 to TRBJ2-1; 9 nucleotides line up with TRBD2. The CDR3 spans 15 residues. The V segment lost 4 bases and the J segment 10 bases; nucleotides outside the gene matches: 11. The germline gives CDR1 SGHAT, CDR2 FQDESV (reference sequence). This CDR3 is CASSWGGSGGVEQFF. The CDR3, as DNA: TGTGCCAGCAGCTGGGGGGGTAGCGGGGGCGTCGAGCAGTTCTTC.

The chain employs TRBV6-5 and TRBJ2-1; D might be TRBD2 (7 bases). CDR1 and CDR2 from the germline V gene are MNHEY and SVGAGI. Trimming removed 0 bases from V and 2 bases from J, with 11 bases in between. CDR3 size: 16 residues. CDR3 region: CASSYSRGGAYNEQFF. The CDR3 region has the DNA TGTGCCAGCAGTTACTCGAGGGGGGGGGCCTACAATGAGCAGTTCTTC.

The CDR3 loop is CASSWDRSSGNTIYF. The CDR3 coding sequence is TGCGCCAGCAGTTGGGACAGGAGCTCTGGAAACACCATATATTTT. J is TRBJ1-3 and V is TRBV5-1, with 8 nucleotides matching TRBD1. This CDR3 has 15 residues. Trimming at V came to 5 bases and at J to 0 bases, leaving 4 bases not matched to a gene. Germline V gene lookup returns CDR1 SGHRS and CDR2 YFSETQ.

The J gene is TRBJ2-5, the V gene TRBV5-1; 7 bases line up with TRBD2. V lost 5 bases, J lost 2 bases, and 6 bases stayed unmatched. The CDR3 is 14 amino acids. Germline loops: CDR1 SGHRS, CDR2 YFSETQ. The CDR3 sequence is CASRRAGEQETQYF. Here the CDR3 DNA reads TGCGCCAGCAGGAGGGCGGGAGAACAAGAGACCCAGTACTTC.

This clone is a singleton in its sample. The chain joins TRBV27 to TRBJ1-1; D is ambiguous. This CDR3 region has 12 residues. Germline assignment: CDR1 MNHEY and CDR2 SMNVEV (reference sequence). The V and J ends lost 6 bases and 3 bases respectively, with 8 bases between them. Written as DNA, the CDR3 is TGTGCCAGCAGGGAGGGTTACACTGAAGCTTTCTTT. Translating it yields CASREGYTEAFF.

In its sample, this clone was seen once. V and J are TRBV29-1 and TRBJ2-2; 9 bases are shared with TRBD1. The CDR3 extends over 15 amino acids. With V trimmed by 6 bases and J by 3 bases, 8 bases remained unmatched. Germline lookup yields CDR1 SQVTM and CDR2 ANQGSEA. CDR3: CSVAPGTGHTGELFF. The CDR3 DNA is TGCAGCGTGGCACCCGGGACAGGGCACACCGGGGAGCTGTTTTTT.

The CDR3 DNA follows: TGTGCCAGCAGCGTAGGAGGGGGGGCGCAAGGAAACACCATATATTTT. Its protein product is CASSVGGGAQGNTIYF. The gene calls are TRBV9 and TRBJ1-3; D may be TRBD1 (6 bases). The V end lost 0 bases, the J end lost 4 bases, and 14 bases lay between the germline ends. The CDR3 consists of 16 residues. Germline CDR1 is SGDLS and CDR2 is YYNGEE.

The chain employs TRBV27 and TRBJ1-5; D not resolved. The CDR3 consists of 12 residues. The V and J ends lost 9 bases and 0 bases respectively, with 6 bases between them. Germline CDR1 is MNHEY and CDR2 is SMNVEV (reference sequence). CDR3 in DNA: TGTGCCAGAACTAATAGCAATCAGCCCCAGCATTTT. Residues: CARTNSNQPQHF.

This chain links TRBV30 with TRBJ2-2, with a weak D call TRBD1 (6 bases). The CDR3 runs to 14 residues. V gave up 2 bases and J gave up 6 bases, with 13 bases separating them. The V gene's germline CDR1 is GTSNPN and CDR2 SVGIG (reference sequence). CDR3 in amino acids: CAWSTSQGSGELFF. The CDR3 DNA sequence: TGTGCCTGGAGTACGTCTCAGGGGTCCGGGGAGCTGTTTTTT.

This rearrangement joins TRBV13 to TRBJ2-1, with D perhaps TRBD1 (6 bases). CDR3 length: 14 residues. The germline gives CDR1 PRHDT, CDR2 FYEKMQ (reference sequence). V was shortened by 5 bases and J by 3 bases, with 11 bases between the two germline ends. CDR3 nucleotide sequence: TGTGCCAGCAGCACATCGGACAGCTACAATGAGCAGTTCTTC. Translating it yields CASSTSDSYNEQFF.

The rearrangement joins TRBV27 to TRBJ2-5, with a weak D call TRBD1 (6 bases). Matching the DNA end better, TRBJ2-7 makes the J call doubtful. Germline CDR1 reads MNHEY; CDR2 reads SMNVEV (reference sequence). CDR3 length: 14 amino acids. The CDR3 spells CASSPGQSSYEQYF. In DNA, the CDR3 is TGTGCCAGCAGTCCAGGACAGAGCTCCTACGAGCAGTACTTC.

The gene calls are TRBV19 and TRBJ1-3; D not resolved. This CDR3 is 13 amino acids long. Trimming removed 10 bases at V and 3 bases at J, with 13 bases between. The germline V gene encodes CDR1 LNHDA and CDR2 SQIVND (reference sequence). The CDR3 reads CATDNLGGNTIYF. DNA for the CDR3: TGTGCCACTGACAACTTGGGTGGAAACACCATATATTTT.

V gene TRBV18 combines with J gene TRBJ1-1; D is undetermined. The CDR3 runs to 13 residues. Germline-derived CDR1 and CDR2 are KGHSH and LQKENI. The V end was cut by 6 bases, the J end by 0 bases, with 8 bases between. The CDR3 DNA follows: TGTGCCAGCTCGATCGGGATGAACACTGAAGCTTTCTTT. It yields the protein CASSIGMNTEAFF.

The rearrangement links TRBV5-1 to TRBJ2-1, with 10 bases fitting TRBD2. The trim removed 4 bases at V and 8 bases at J, leaving 9 bases unmatched. Germline V gene data show CDR1 as SGHRS and CDR2 as YFSETQ. CDR3 length: 15 residues. Written as DNA, the CDR3 is TGCGCCAGCAGCACAAAAGCGGGGGGGCACGATGAGCAGTTCTTC. It codes for CASSTKAGGHDEQFF.

The chain joins TRBV6-1 to TRBJ2-7; D may be TRBD2 (6 bases). Germline assignment: CDR1 MNHNS and CDR2 SASEGT. The CDR3 has 13 residues. The V gene lost 4 bases and the J gene lost 6 bases, with 13 bases spanning the gap. CDR3 bases: TGTGCCAGCAGTGGGGGTCTGCGGGGCGAGCAGTACGTC. It yields the protein CASSGGLRGEQYV.

The sample holds one count of this clone. V and J are TRBV11-2 and TRBJ1-5; the D is unclear. The CDR3 extends over 13 amino acids. The V end lost 1 base, the J end lost 7 bases, and 8 bases lay between the germline ends. CDR1 SGHAT and CDR2 FQNNGV come from the germline V gene. The CDR3 nucleotides read TGTGCCAGCAGCTTAGCAGGTGCCCAGCCCCAGCATTTT. As protein: CASSLAGAQPQHF.

The rearrangement links TRBV28 to TRBJ1-2, with 7 bases fitting TRBD1. Germline CDR1 is MDHEN and CDR2 is SYDVKM. The ends lost 4 bases at V and 0 bases at J; junction bases unmatched: 8. The CDR3 has 16 residues. The CDR3 is CASSSTGVVANYGYTF. CDR3 nucleotides: TGTGCCAGCAGTTCCACAGGGGTCGTAGCTAACTATGGCTACACCTTC.

On this clone: Relative to the germline gene, one junction end is altered; a read error may explain this. The chain links TRBV7-9 to TRBJ2-1; D possibly corresponds to TRBD2 (5 bases). The CDR3 length is 11 residues. In germline, CDR1 is SEHNR, CDR2 FQNEAQ (reference sequence). The CDR3 here is CSSSHGDEQFF. As DNA, the CDR3 is TGTTCCAGCAGCCACGGGGATGAGCAGTTCTTC.

The rearrangement uses TRBV7-9 and TRBJ2-5; maybe TRBD1 (8 bases). CDR3 size: 14 residues. Germline assignment: CDR1 SEHNR and CDR2 FQNEAQ (reference sequence). With 5 bases removed from V and 5 bases from J, the gap between germline ends came to 15 bases. This CDR3 reads CASSQTGGDETQYF. The CDR3 DNA reads TGTGCCAGCAGCCAAACAGGGGGGGACGAGACCCAGTACTTC.

The rearrangement uses TRBV19 and TRBJ1-1; weak D call: TRBD1 (5 bases). CDR1 LNHDA and CDR2 SQIVND come from the germline V gene (reference sequence). With 3 bases removed from V and 1 base from J, the gap between germline ends came to 12 bases. The CDR3 is 15 residues long. The DNA for the CDR3 is TGTGCCAGTAGTATTGGGTTGGGGGGGAACACTGAAGCTTTCTTT. It is translated as CASSIGLGGNTEAFF.

The chain links TRBV5-1 to TRBJ1-1, with D possibly being TRBD1 (6 bases). The V end lost 0 bases, the J end lost 1 base, and 13 bases lay between the germline ends. Germline V gives CDR1 SGHRS, CDR2 YFSETQ. CDR3 size: 16 residues. Here the CDR3 reads CASSLAFQGQNTEAFF. In DNA, the CDR3 is TGCGCCAGCAGCTTGGCTTTTCAGGGGCAGAACACTGAAGCTTTCTTT.

The chain combines TRBV6-4 with TRBJ2-7; D perhaps matches TRBD2 (5 bases). The CDR3 is 13 amino acids. V was pared by 0 bases and J by 4 bases, with 7 bases between. Germline V lookup: CDR1 MRHNA, CDR2 SNTAGT. CDR3 sequence: CASSDSWEYEQYF. CDR3 bases: TGTGCCAGCAGTGACTCATGGGAGTACGAGCAGTACTTC.

This sequence joins TRBV7-9 and TRBJ2-5; a weak D match, TRBD2 (7 bases). The V and J ends lost 4 bases and 3 bases respectively, with 21 bases between them. CDR1 SEHNR and CDR2 FQNEAQ come from the germline V gene (reference sequence). The CDR3 extends over 17 amino acids. The CDR3 spells CASSSSWGGPKKETQYF. The CDR3 DNA reads as TGTGCCAGCAGCTCCTCTTGGGGGGGGCCCAAAAAAGAGACCCAGTACTTC.

In this sample, this clone turned up a few times. The chain is built from TRBV11-3 and TRBJ2-3, with 8 bases fitting TRBD1. Germline CDR1 reads SGHNT; CDR2 reads YENEEA. This CDR3 is built from 17 residues. J lost 3 bases, V lost 5 bases, and 13 bases had no gene match. The CDR3 DNA reads as TGTGCCAGCAGCGCACGGACAGGGCTTAGAGGGACAGATACGCAGTATTTT. Translating gives CASSARTGLRGTDTQYF. Filled out from reference TRBV11-3 and TRBJ2-3, the complete variable domain reads EAGVVQSPRYKIIEKKQPVAFWCNPISGHNTLYWYLQNLGQGPELLIRYENEEAVDDSQLPKDRFSAERLKGVDSTLKIQPAELGDSAVYLCASSARTGLRGTDTQYFGPGTRLTVL.